This record looks at one T cell receptor beta chain sequence and its context. Source study methods: Estimates of nucleated cell counts were drawn from the amplification of reference gene primers. Using immunoSEQ multiplex PCR, the repertoire was profiled, and TCRdb retains in-frame clones only, with some absent. V and J calls and clone size are as listed in that table; D and trimming were resolved from the DNA. Of over 200,000 clones in the sample, over 80% were seen once. The data originate from a study of blood T cell repertoires in COVID-19. Study at large: Samples representing acute and convalescent COVID-19 were sourced from the United States, Italy and Spain. PBMCs, B-cell-depleted T cells, or T cells were the source of the cDNA or gDNA that made up the material.

CDR1 SGDLS and CDR2 YYNGEE come from the germline V gene. This CDR3 spans 18 amino acids. V lost 0 bases, J lost 7 bases, and 14 bases stayed unmatched. This receptor was taken from a human donor in a cohort sampled during active COVID-19. The chain recombines TRBV9 with TRBJ2-1; 9 bases line up with TRBD2. The sequencing sample was made of peripheral blood. The CDR3 coding sequence is TGTGCCAGCAGCGTAGAGGGTAGCGGGAGTTCGGGTGGGAATGAGCAGTTCTTC. It is translated as CASSVEGSGSSGGNEQFF. Full variable domain (missing parts from reference TRBV9 and TRBJ2-1): DSGVTQTPKHLITATGQRVTLRCSPRSGDLSVYWYQQSLDQGLQFLIQYYNGEERAKGNILERFSAQQFPDLHSELNLSSLELGDSALYFCASSVEGSGSSGGNEQFFGPGTRLTVL.